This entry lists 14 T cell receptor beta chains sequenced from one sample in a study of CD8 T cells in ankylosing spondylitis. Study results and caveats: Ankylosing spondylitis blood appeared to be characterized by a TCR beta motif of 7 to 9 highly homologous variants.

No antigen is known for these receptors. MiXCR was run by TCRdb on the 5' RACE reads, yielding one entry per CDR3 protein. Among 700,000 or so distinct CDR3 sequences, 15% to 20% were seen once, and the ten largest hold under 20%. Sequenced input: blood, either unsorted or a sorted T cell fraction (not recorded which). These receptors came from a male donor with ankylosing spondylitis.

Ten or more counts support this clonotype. The CDR3 sequence is CATSRGQGAMNIQYF. The CDR3 region has the DNA TGTGCCACCAGCAGGGGACAGGGGGCGATGAACATTCAGTACTTC. V gene TRBV15 combines with J gene TRBJ2-4; 12 positions agree with TRBD1. This CDR3 has 15 residues. Losses at the gene ends were 3 bases for V and 7 bases for J; bases not matched to a gene: 4. From germline, CDR1 is LNHNV and CDR2 YYDKDF (reference sequence).

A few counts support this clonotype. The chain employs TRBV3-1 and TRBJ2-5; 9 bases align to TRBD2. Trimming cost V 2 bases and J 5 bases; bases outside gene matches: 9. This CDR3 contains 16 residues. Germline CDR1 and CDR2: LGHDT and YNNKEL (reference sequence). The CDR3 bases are TGTGCCAGCAGCCAAACGGGACTAGCTTTGAGGGAGACCCAGTACTTC. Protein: CASSQTGLALRETQYF.

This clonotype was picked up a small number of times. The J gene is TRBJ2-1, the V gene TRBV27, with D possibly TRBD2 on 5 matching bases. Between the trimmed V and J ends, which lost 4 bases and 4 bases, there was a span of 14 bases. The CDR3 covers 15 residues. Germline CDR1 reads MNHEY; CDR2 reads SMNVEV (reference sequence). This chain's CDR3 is CASSSGMTRYNEQFF. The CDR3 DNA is TGTGCCAGCAGTTCGGGGATGACAAGATACAATGAGCAGTTCTTC.

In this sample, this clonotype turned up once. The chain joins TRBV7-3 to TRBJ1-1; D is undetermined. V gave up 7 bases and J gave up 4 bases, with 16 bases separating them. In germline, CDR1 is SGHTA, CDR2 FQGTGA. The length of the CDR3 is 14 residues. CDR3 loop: CASMALAGSTEAFF. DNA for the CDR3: TGTGCCAGCATGGCCCTAGCTGGGAGCACTGAAGCTTTCTTT.

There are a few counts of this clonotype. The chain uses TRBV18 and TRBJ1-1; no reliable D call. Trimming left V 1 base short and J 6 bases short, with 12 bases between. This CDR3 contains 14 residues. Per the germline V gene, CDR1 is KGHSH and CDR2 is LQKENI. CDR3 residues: CASSPQRRWAEAFF. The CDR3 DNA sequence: TGTGCCAGCTCACCACAGAGGAGATGGGCTGAAGCTTTCTTT.

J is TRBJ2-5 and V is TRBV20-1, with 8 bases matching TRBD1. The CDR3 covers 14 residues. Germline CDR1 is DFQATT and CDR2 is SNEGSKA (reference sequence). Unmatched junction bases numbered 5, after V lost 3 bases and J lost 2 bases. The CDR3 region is CSASARQGQETQYF. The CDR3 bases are TGCAGTGCTAGCGCCCGACAGGGGCAAGAGACCCAGTACTTC.

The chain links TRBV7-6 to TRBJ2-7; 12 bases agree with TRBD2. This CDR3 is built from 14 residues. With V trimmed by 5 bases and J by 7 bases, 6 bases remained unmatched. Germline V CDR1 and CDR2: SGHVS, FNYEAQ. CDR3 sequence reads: CASSPKTSGGEQYF. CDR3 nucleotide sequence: TGTGCCAGCAGCCCCAAGACTAGCGGGGGTGAGCAGTACTTC. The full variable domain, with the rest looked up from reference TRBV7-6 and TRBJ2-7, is GAGVSQSPRYKVTKRGQDVALRCDPISGHVSLYWYRQALGQGPEFLTYFNYEAQQDKSGLPNDRFSAERPEGSISTLTIQRTEQRDSAMYRCASSPKTSGGEQYFGPGTRLTVT.

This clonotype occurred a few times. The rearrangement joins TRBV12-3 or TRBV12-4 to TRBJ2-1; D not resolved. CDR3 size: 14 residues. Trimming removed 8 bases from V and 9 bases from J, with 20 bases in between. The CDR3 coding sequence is TGTGCCAGCTCTTACGTGGGTGGTTCCAGTGAGCAGTTCTTC. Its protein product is CASSYVGGSSEQFF.

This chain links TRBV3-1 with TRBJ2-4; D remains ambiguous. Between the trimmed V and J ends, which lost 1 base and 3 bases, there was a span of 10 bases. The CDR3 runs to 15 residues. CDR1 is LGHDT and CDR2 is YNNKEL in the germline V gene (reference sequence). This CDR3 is CASSQGVMVKNIQYF. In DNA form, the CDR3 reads TGTGCCAGCAGCCAAGGGGTTATGGTCAAAAACATTCAGTACTTC.

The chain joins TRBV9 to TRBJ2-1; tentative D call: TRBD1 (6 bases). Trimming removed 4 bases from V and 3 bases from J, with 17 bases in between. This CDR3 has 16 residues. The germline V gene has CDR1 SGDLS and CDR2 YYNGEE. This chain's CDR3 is CASSTQAAGVYNEQFF. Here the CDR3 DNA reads TGTGCCAGCAGCACCCAAGCGGCAGGGGTCTACAATGAGCAGTTCTTC.

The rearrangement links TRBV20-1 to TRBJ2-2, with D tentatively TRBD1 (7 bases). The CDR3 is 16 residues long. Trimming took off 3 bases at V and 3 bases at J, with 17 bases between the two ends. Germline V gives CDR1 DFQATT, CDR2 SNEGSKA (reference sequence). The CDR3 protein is CSARAQGGVDTGELFF. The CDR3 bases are TGCAGTGCTAGGGCCCAGGGGGGTGTTGACACCGGGGAGCTGTTTTTT.

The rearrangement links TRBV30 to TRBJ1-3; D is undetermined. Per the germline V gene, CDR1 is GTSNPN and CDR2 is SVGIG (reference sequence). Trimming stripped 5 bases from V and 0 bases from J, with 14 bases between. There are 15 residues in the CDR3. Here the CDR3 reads CAWAEGTYSGNTIYF. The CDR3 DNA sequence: TGTGCCTGGGCGGAGGGCACCTACTCTGGAAACACCATATATTTT.

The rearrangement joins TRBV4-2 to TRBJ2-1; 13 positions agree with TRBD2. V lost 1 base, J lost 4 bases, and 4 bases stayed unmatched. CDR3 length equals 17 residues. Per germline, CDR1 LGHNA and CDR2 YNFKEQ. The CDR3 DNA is TGTGCCAGCAGCCAAGTCGGGACTAGCGGGGAGTACAATGAGCAGTTCTTC. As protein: CASSQVGTSGEYNEQFF.

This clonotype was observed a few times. The CDR3 sequence: CASSFPDRGIYEQYF. In nucleotides, the CDR3 is TGCGCCAGCAGCTTTCCTGACAGGGGGATCTACGAGCAGTACTTC. J is TRBJ2-7 and V is TRBV5-1, with 9 nucleotides matching TRBD1. V trimming: 2 bases; J trimming: 3 bases; junction bases outside the gene matches: 6. The CDR3 spans 15 residues. Germline CDR1 SGHRS, CDR2 YFSETQ.